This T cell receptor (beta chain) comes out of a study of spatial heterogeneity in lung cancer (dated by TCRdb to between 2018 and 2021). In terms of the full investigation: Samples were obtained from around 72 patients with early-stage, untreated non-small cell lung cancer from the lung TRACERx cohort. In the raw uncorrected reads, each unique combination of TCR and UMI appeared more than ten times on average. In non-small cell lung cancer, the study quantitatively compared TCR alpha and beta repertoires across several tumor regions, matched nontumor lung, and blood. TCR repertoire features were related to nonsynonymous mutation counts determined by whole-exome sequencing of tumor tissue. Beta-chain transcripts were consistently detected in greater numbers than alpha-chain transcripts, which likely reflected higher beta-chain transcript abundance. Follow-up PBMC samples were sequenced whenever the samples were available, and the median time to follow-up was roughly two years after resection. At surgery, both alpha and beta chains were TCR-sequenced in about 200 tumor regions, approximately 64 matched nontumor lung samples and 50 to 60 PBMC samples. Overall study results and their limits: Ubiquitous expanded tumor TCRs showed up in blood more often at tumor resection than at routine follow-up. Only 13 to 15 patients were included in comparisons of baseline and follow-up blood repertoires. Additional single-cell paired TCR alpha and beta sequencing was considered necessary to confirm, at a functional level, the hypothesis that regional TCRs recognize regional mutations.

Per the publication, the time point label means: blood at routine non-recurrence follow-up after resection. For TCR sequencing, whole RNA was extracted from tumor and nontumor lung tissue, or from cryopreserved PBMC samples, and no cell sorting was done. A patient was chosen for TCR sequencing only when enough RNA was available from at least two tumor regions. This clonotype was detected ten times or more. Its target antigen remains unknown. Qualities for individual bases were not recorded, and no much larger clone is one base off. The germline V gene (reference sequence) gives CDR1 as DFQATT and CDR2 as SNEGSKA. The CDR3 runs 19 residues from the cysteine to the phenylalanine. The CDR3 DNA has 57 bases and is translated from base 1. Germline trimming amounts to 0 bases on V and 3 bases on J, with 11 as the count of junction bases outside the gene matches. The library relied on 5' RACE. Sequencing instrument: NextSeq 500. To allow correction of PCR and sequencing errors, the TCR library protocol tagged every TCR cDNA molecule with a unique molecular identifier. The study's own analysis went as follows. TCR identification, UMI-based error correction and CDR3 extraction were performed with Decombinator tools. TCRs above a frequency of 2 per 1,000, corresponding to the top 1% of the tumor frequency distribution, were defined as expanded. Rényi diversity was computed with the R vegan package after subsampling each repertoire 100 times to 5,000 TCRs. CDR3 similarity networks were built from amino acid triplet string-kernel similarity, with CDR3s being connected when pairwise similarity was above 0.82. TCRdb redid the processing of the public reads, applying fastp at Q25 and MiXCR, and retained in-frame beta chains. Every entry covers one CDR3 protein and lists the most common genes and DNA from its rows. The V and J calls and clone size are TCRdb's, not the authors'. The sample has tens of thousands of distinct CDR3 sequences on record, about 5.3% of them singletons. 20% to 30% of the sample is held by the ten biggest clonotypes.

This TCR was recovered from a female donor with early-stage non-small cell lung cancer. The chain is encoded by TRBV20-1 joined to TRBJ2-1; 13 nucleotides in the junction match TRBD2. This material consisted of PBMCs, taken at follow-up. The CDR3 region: CSARDLALAGGPNYNEQFF. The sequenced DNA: TGCAGTGCTAGAGATCTCGCACTAGCGGGAGGGCCGAACTACAATGAGCAGTTCTTC.